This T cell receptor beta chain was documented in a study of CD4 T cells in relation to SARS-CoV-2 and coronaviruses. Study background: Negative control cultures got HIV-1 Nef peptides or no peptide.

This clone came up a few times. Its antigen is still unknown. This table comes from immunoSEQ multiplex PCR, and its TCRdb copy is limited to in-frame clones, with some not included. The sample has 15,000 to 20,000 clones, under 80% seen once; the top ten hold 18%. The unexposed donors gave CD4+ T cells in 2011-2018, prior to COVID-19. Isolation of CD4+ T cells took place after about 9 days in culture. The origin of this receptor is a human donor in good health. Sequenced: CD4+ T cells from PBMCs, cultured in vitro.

The CDR3 reads CASVFMRDNEQFF. CDR3 coding DNA: TGTGCCAGCGTGTTTATGAGGGACAATGAGCAGTTCTTC. The chain uses TRBV6-1 and TRBJ2-1; D might be TRBD2 (5 bases). The germline V gene encodes CDR1 MNHNS and CDR2 SASEGT. V lost 8 bases and J lost 5, with 13 bases in between. This CDR3 is built from 13 residues.